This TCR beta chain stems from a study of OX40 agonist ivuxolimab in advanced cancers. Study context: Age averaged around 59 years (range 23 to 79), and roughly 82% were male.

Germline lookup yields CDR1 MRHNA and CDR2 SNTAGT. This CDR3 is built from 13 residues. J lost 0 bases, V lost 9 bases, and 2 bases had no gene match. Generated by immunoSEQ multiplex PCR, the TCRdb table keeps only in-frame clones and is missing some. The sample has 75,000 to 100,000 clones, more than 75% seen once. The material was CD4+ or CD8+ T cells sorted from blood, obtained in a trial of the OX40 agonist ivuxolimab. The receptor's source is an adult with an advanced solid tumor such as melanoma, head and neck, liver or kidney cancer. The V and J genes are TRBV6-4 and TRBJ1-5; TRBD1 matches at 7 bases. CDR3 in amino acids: CARGQPSNQPQHF. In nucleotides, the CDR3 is TGTGCCAGGGGACAGCCTAGCAATCAGCCCCAGCATTTT.